These T cell receptor beta chains were read from a single sample in a study of a mutant IDH1 vaccine in newly diagnosed glioma. The antigens for these receptors are not known. Method: immunoSEQ multiplex PCR; TCRdb's copy keeps in-frame clones and lacks some. Of 60,000 or so clones listed, around 90% are singletons. Sequences were derived from PBMCs, sampled from a glioma patient whose treatment included an IDH1 peptide vaccine. The receptors stem from a woman in her 40s with glioma. Each CDR3 is given with its conserved first and last residue. A D gene is named only where the DNA matches it firmly. Clone size is not always given. Where it is, it says once, few, many or a class for expanded clones.

D gene | clone size | J gene | V gene | CDR3 DNA | CDR3 protein
- | - | TRBJ1-3 | TRBV7-9 | TGTGCCAGCAGCTTAGTAAGGCCCTCTGGAAACACCATATATTTT | CASSLVRPSGNTIYF
- | once | TRBJ1-1 | TRBV2 | TGTGCCAGCAGGGGGGGGAATGAGGGCACTGAAGCTTTCTTT | CASRGGNEGTEAFF
TRBD2 | - | TRBJ2-5 | TRBV4-1 | TGCGCCAGCAGCCAAGATGGTAGGCGCCCTAGCGGCCTCCAAGAGACCCAGTACTTC | CASSQDGRRPSGLQETQYF
- | - | TRBJ2-1 | TRBV27 | TGTGCCAGCAGTAGACAGAGCTCCTACAATGAGCAGTTCTTC | CASSRQSSYNEQFF
- | - | TRBJ1-4 | TRBV7-9 | TGTGCCAGCAGCTTAAACGGGCGGGCAGAGGAAAAACTGTTTTTT | CASSLNGRAEEKLFF
- | - | TRBJ2-3 | TRBV6-1 | TGTGCCAGCAGTGGCCACAGAAGGTCGAGGGGGAGCACAGATACGCAGTATTTT | CASSGHRRSRGSTDTQYF
- | - | TRBJ2-7 | TRBV7-2 | TGTGCCAGCAGCTTGGGGTACCGGGACTACGAGCAGTACTTC | CASSLGYRDYEQYF
- | - | TRBJ2-2 | TRBV5-1 | TGCGCCAGCAGCTTTTCGTACTCCACCGGGGAGCTGTTTTTT | CASSFSYSTGELFF
- | once | TRBJ1-1 | TRBV14 | TGTGCCAGCAGCCAGGCGCCTTGGCGGAGTCGGGCTGAAGCTTTCTTT | CASSQAPWRSRAEAFF
TRBD1 | - | TRBJ2-7 | TRBV25-1 | TGTGCCAGCAGCAACCCCCGGGACAGGGGTTTCGAGCAGTACTTC | CASSNPRDRGFEQYF
TRBD1 | - | TRBJ1-1 | TRBV4-3 | TGCGCCAGCAGGGGACAGATGAACACTGAAGCTTTCTTT | CASRGQMNTEAFF
TRBD1 | - | TRBJ2-7 | TRBV6-5 | TGTGCCAGCAGTCCCCGGGACAGCTCCTACGAGCAGTACTTC | CASSPRDSSYEQYF
TRBD2 | - | TRBJ2-7 | TRBV30 | TGTGCCTGGAGCGGGACTAGCGGGAGTAATCCCTACGAGCAGTACTTC | CAWSGTSGSNPYEQYF
- | - | TRBJ2-1 | TRBV4-1 | TGCGCCAGCAGCCACGAACAGATGGGGCTACCCTACAATGAGCAGTTCTTC | CASSHEQMGLPYNEQFF
TRBD2 | few | TRBJ2-3 | TRBV19 | TGTGCCAGTAGTATACTGGGGCGAGCGGGGGGTTGGGTTACGCAGTATTTT | CASSILGRAGGWVTQYF
- | - | TRBJ2-7 | TRBV4-1 | TGCGCCAGCAGCCTTATTCTGAGCTCCTACGAGCAGTACTTC | CASSLILSSYEQYF
TRBD1 | - | TRBJ1-5 | TRBV28 | TGTGCCAGCAGTCCCGACAGGGGGGGTCGGCCCCAGCATTTT | CASSPDRGGRPQHF
- | - | TRBJ2-7 | TRBV2 | TGTGCCAGCAGTGACCGTGACGAGCAGTACTTC | CASSDRDEQYF
- | - | TRBJ2-1 | TRBV18 | TGTGCCAGCTCACCGTCAAGGGCAGGGTGGAGGCATGAGCAGTTCTTC | CASSPSRAGWRHEQFF
- | - | TRBJ2-3 | TRBV5-1 | TGCGCCAGCAGCTTTACCCAAGGGGGGGGGTCTTACACAGATACGCAGTATTTT | CASSFTQGGGSYTDTQYF
- | once | TRBJ2-1 | TRBV5-1 | TGCGCCAGCAGCGTCTTTGGGACATACAATGAGCAGTTCTTC | CASSVFGTYNEQFF
TRBD1 | - | TRBJ2-3 | TRBV2 | TGTGCCAGCGAAGGACAGGGGGCAACAGATACGCAGTATTTT | CASEGQGATDTQYF
- | - | TRBJ1-1 | TRBV14 | TGTGCCAGCAGCCAAGCTGCAGGAAAGAGCGCTGAAGCTTTCTTT | CASSQAAGKSAEAFF
- | - | TRBJ1-2 | TRBV27 | TGTGCCAGCGGTCGAGGTCCTCCTCGGGTCCAGGGTAACTATGGCTACACCTTC | CASGRGPPRVQGNYGYTF
- | - | TRBJ1-1 | TRBV5-4 | TGTGCCAGCAGCTTGGCGGCGGGGAGCCTTGAAGCTTTCTTT | CASSLAAGSLEAFF
- | - | TRBJ2-1 | TRBV7-9 | TGTGCCAGCAGCTCAGGACTATACAATGAGCAGTTCTTC | CASSSGLYNEQFF
TRBD1 | - | TRBJ2-1 | TRBV18 | TGTGCCAGCTCCCGCAGGGACAGGGAATACAATGAGCAGTTCTTC | CASSRRDREYNEQFF
TRBD1 | - | TRBJ1-1 | TRBV5-5 | TGTGCCAGCAGCTTGAGGACAGGGGAAGGAAACACTGAAGCTTTCTTT | CASSLRTGEGNTEAFF
TRBD2 | - | TRBJ2-2 | TRBV4-3 | TGCGCCAGCAGCCTACTAGCGAACGGGGAGCTGTTTTTT | CASSLLANGELFF
- | - | TRBJ2-7 | TRBV10-3 | TGTGCCATCAGTGAGGACTCCTCCTACGAGCAGTACTTC | CAISEDSSYEQYF
- | few | TRBJ1-6 | TRBV4-1 | TGCGCCAGCAGCCAATTCTACACCAGGAATTCACCCCTCCACTTT | CASSQFYTRNSPLHF
- | - | TRBJ2-5 | TRBV20-1 | TGCAGTGCTAGTGACGAGACCCAGTACTTC | CSASDETQYF
TRBD2 | - | TRBJ2-7 | TRBV9 | TGTGCCAGCAGCGTAGGTAGCGGGAGTTCCTACGAGCAGTACTTC | CASSVGSGSSYEQYF
- | few | TRBJ2-1 | TRBV5-1 | TGCGCCAGCAGCCGGGGGCACTCCTACAATGAGCAGTTCTTC | CASSRGHSYNEQFF
- | - | TRBJ1-2 | TRBV14 | TGTGCCAGCAGCCAAGGCGAGAGCGGCTACACCTTC | CASSQGESGYTF
- | - | TRBJ2-5 | TRBV5-1 | TGCGCCAGCAGCTTGGGGGGGCAAGAGACCCAGTACTTC | CASSLGGQETQYF
TRBD1 | - | TRBJ1-2 | TRBV2 | TGTGCCAGCAGTGAAGCTTATTCGGGACAGAGACATAACTATGGCTACACCTTC | CASSEAYSGQRHNYGYTF
TRBD2 | - | TRBJ2-2 | TRBV4-2 | TGTGCCAGCAGCCAAGGCGCAGGACTAGCCAACACCGGGGAGCTGTTTTTT | CASSQGAGLANTGELFF
TRBD1 | - | TRBJ1-1 | TRBV19 | TGTGCCAGTAGTCTGACAGGGTTGAACACTGAAGCTTTCTTT | CASSLTGLNTEAFF
TRBD1 | - | TRBJ2-7 | TRBV27 | TGTGCCAGCAGTCCGGGAAGGACAGGGCAATCCTACGAGCAGTACTTC | CASSPGRTGQSYEQYF
TRBD2 | - | TRBJ2-7 | TRBV19 | TGTGCCAGTAGTGCGTCCGGGACTAGCGTTCCCCTCGAGCAGTACTTC | CASSASGTSVPLEQYF
- | - | TRBJ2-3 | TRBV9 | TGTGCCAGCTCGCGCGGCACAGATACGCAGTATTTT | CASSRGTDTQYF
TRBD2 | - | TRBJ2-1 | TRBV27 | TGTGCCAGCAGTTATAGCGGGAGGGCCAGGAATGAGCAGTTCTTC | CASSYSGRARNEQFF
- | - | TRBJ1-4 | TRBV27 | TGTGCCAGCAGTTCCGGAGCCGCCGGTGAAAAACTGTTTTTT | CASSSGAAGEKLFF
- | - | TRBJ1-4 | TRBV5-1 | TGCGCCAGCAGCTTGGCCGAGAGGGAAAAACTGTTTTTT | CASSLAEREKLFF
- | - | TRBJ1-2 | TRBV6-5 | TGTGCCACCAACATCCATGGCGGGGGCAACTATGGCTACACCTTC | CATNIHGGGNYGYTF
TRBD1 | - | TRBJ2-5 | TRBV2 | TGTGCCAGCAGTTGGCACAGGGGAGAGACCCAGTACTTC | CASSWHRGETQYF
- | - | TRBJ2-2 | TRBV14 | TGTGCCAGCAGCCCCCGGGAGACCGGGGAGCTGTTTTTT | CASSPRETGELFF
TRBD1 | - | TRBJ1-1 | TRBV6-1 | TGTGCCAGCAGTGCCCGACAGGGGACTAACTCTGAAGCTTTCTTT | CASSARQGTNSEAFF
- | - | TRBJ2-1 | TRBV11-3 | TGTGCCAGCAGCCCCCACGCGGTCTCCTACAATGAGCAGTTCTTC | CASSPHAVSYNEQFF
- | - | TRBJ1-6 | TRBV29-1 | TGCCGAGGTAATTCACCCCTCCACTTT | CRGNSPLHF
TRBD2 | - | TRBJ2-2 | TRBV2 | TGTGCCAGCAGGCCGGGACTAGCGGGAGCAACCGGGGAGCTGTTTTTT | CASRPGLAGATGELFF
- | - | TRBJ2-7 | TRBV28 | TGTGCCAGCAGTTTTAACAGGTTTGAGCAGTACTTC | CASSFNRFEQYF
- | - | TRBJ2-3 | TRBV7-8 | TGTGCCAGCAGCTTAGAGTCCCAACACACAGATACGCAGTATTTT | CASSLESQHTDTQYF
- | - | TRBJ2-7 | TRBV19 | TGTGCCAGTAGCGATCCCCCCACCTACGAGCAGTACTTC | CASSDPPTYEQYF
- | - | TRBJ1-1 | TRBV15 | TGTGCCACCAGCAGAGGTACCAGGGGAAAGGACACTGAAGCTTTCTTT | CATSRGTRGKDTEAFF
- | - | TRBJ1-3 | TRBV5-6 | TGTGCCAGCAGCATGGACAGCCGCTCTGGAAACACCATATATTTT | CASSMDSRSGNTIYF
- | - | TRBJ1-2 | TRBV19 | TGTGCCAGTAGTATCTTGGTAGATAATGGCTACACCTTC | CASSILVDNGYTF
TRBD1 | - | TRBJ1-2 | TRBV7-2 | TGTGCCAGCAGCTCTAGGGGACAGGGGGCGCAGGTCAACTATGGCTACACCTTC | CASSSRGQGAQVNYGYTF
- | - | TRBJ2-3 | TRBV5-1 | TGCGCCAGCAGCTCCCGTGGGGAAACCACAGATACGCAGTATTTT | CASSSRGETTDTQYF